Shown below are 8 T cell receptor beta chains from a single sample sequenced in a study of control samples from healthy donors and cancer patients. TCRdb's copy holds only in-frame clones and misses some; the assay was immunoSEQ multiplex PCR. The sample lists about 60,000 clones; 90% were seen once. Sequenced input: PBMCs. These receptors were obtained from a woman aged 45-60 years with colorectal cancer.

This chain connects TRBV5-4 to TRBJ1-4, with 7 nucleotides matching TRBD1. Germline values: CDR1 SGHNT, CDR2 YYREEE (reference sequence). The CDR3 is made up of 13 amino acids. Trimming at V came to 4 bases and at J to 6 bases, leaving 3 bases not matched to a gene. The CDR3 reads CASSIGQDEKLFF. CDR3 DNA: TGTGCCAGCAGCATAGGACAGGATGAAAAACTGTTTTTT.

Only one count was recorded for this clone. The genes are TRBV9 and TRBJ1-5, with TRBD1 matching over 8 bases. J was trimmed by 11 bases and V by 4 bases; bases with no gene match: 11. Germline V gene data show CDR1 as SGDLS and CDR2 as YYNGEE. The CDR3 extends over 14 amino acids. The CDR3 loop is CASSSGGDRSTQHF. The CDR3, as DNA: TGTGCCAGCAGCTCAGGAGGGGACAGGTCAACCCAGCATTTT.

This chain uses TRBV24-1 with TRBJ1-4; unclear D gene. This CDR3 spans 12 amino acids. Looked up from germline, CDR1 is KGHDR and CDR2 is SFDVKD. The V gene lost 10 bases and the J gene lost 0 bases, with 5 bases spanning the gap. In nucleotides, the CDR3 is TGTGCCACGTCTGCAACTAATGAAAAACTGTTTTTT. Residues: CATSATNEKLFF.

In DNA form, the CDR3 reads TGTGCCAGTAGTGCTAGCGGATCCTACAATGAGCAGTTCTTC. Translated, it gives CASSASGSYNEQFF. The rearrangement uses TRBV19 and TRBJ2-1; 7 nucleotides align to TRBD2. J was trimmed by 1 base and V by 5 bases; bases with no gene match: 2. Germline V gives CDR1 LNHDA, CDR2 SQIVND (reference sequence). The CDR3 sequence is 14 residues long.

The V and J genes are TRBV2 and TRBJ2-1; a weak D match, TRBD2 (7 bases). CDR1 is SNHLY, CDR2 FYNNEI, per germline. V lost 0 bases to trimming and J lost 5 bases, with 11 bases between them. The CDR3 sequence is 15 residues long. The CDR3 protein is CASSEAGGGHNEQFF. In DNA, the CDR3 is TGTGCCAGCAGTGAAGCGGGCGGGGGCCACAATGAGCAGTTCTTC.

V is TRBV12-3 or TRBV12-4 and J is TRBJ1-1; D ambiguous. The germline V and J ends were trimmed by 0 bases and 3 bases, with 5 bases remaining between them. There are 13 residues in the CDR3. The CDR3 here is CASSLALHTEAFF. The CDR3 DNA reads TGTGCCAGCAGTTTAGCGCTTCACACTGAAGCTTTCTTT.

The chain couples TRBV27 to TRBJ1-2, with TRBD1 matching over 11 bases. Trimming removed 6 bases from V and 8 bases from J; junction bases left unmatched: 8. CDR3 length: 14 residues. Germline CDR1 is MNHEY and CDR2 is SMNVEV (reference sequence). The CDR3 spells CASSSGQGAEGYTF. The CDR3 nucleotides are TGTGCCAGCAGCTCCGGACAGGGGGCTGAAGGCTACACCTTC.

This chain joins TRBV27 and TRBJ2-2, with 14 bases lining up with TRBD2. CDR3 length equals 17 residues. With 6 bases clipped from V and 3 bases from J, the junction kept 6 bases outside the gene matches. CDR1 and CDR2 from the germline V gene are MNHEY and SMNVEV (reference sequence). The CDR3 DNA sequence: TGTGCCAGCAGGGGGACTAGCGGGAGCATCGACACCGGGGAGCTGTTTTTT. Residues: CASRGTSGSIDTGELFF.